The rows below give T cell receptor beta chains drawn from one sample of a study of blood T cell repertoires in COVID-19. Here immunoSEQ multiplex PCR was the method, and the copy in TCRdb shows in-frame clones only, minus some. This table has about 350,000 clones, more than 85% appearing once. The sample consisted of PBMCs or T cells enriched from blood (not recorded which). Source of these receptors: a woman under 40 who had recovered from COVID-19. CDR3s include the opening cysteine and the closing phenylalanine or tryptophan.

j_gene: TRBJ2-5; len: 15; v_gene: TRBV9; CDR3aa: CASSVDGGAVETQYF
j_gene: TRBJ1-6; len: 14; v_gene: TRBV10-2; CDR3aa: CASTYGTGNSPLHF
j_gene: TRBJ1-5; len: 17; v_gene: TRBV19; CDR3aa: CASSSLKYPVSNQPQHF
j_gene: TRBJ2-5; len: 12; v_gene: TRBV3-1/TRBV3-2; CDR3aa: CASSPPGETQYF
j_gene: TRBJ1-1; len: 12; v_gene: TRBV2; CDR3aa: CASQTENTEAFF
j_gene: TRBJ2-7; len: 11; v_gene: TRBV28; CDR3aa: CASRSRWEQYF
j_gene: TRBJ2-3; len: 17; v_gene: TRBV15; CDR3aa: CATSRYRRQGFEDTQYF
j_gene: TRBJ1-4; len: 15; v_gene: TRBV3-1/TRBV3-2; CDR3aa: CASSQARGPNEKLFF
j_gene: TRBJ1-1; len: 11; v_gene: TRBV2; CDR3aa: CASTGYTEAFF
j_gene: TRBJ1-3; len: 17; v_gene: TRBV15; CDR3aa: CATSRAKGAIRENTIYF
j_gene: TRBJ2-1; len: 13; v_gene: TRBV19; CDR3aa: CASSIGQINEQFF
j_gene: TRBJ2-4; len: 18; v_gene: TRBV5-1; CDR3aa: CASSLGQGFPDREREGVF
j_gene: TRBJ2-5; len: 18; v_gene: TRBV10-3; CDR3aa: CAISGEGSAGGPRETQYF
j_gene: TRBJ1-6; len: 15; v_gene: TRBV18; CDR3aa: CASSPYGGLDSPLHF
j_gene: TRBJ2-2; len: 17; v_gene: TRBV4-1; CDR3aa: CASSQDPSGGNTGELFF
j_gene: TRBJ1-4; len: 14; v_gene: TRBV30; CDR3aa: CAWNSDRPGEKLFF
j_gene: TRBJ2-1; len: 12; v_gene: TRBV6-5; CDR3aa: CASYGLADEQFF
j_gene: TRBJ2-4; len: 17; v_gene: TRBV5-1; CDR3aa: CASSSNAGTALGNIQYF
j_gene: TRBJ2-4; len: 13; v_gene: TRBV12-3/TRBV12-4; CDR3aa: CASSPPGEVIQYF
j_gene: TRBJ2-7; len: 14; v_gene: TRBV18; CDR3aa: CASSPELVGGEQYF
j_gene: TRBJ1-3; len: 14; v_gene: TRBV7-9; CDR3aa: CASSFEGGGNTIYF
j_gene: TRBJ2-2; len: 11; v_gene: TRBV5-5; CDR3aa: CASLDTGELFF
j_gene: TRBJ1-3; len: 14; v_gene: TRBV6-5; CDR3aa: CASSYGGTGNTIYF
j_gene: TRBJ1-2; len: 15; v_gene: TRBV5-4; CDR3aa: CASSLGQGATGGYTF
j_gene: TRBJ1-4; len: 13; v_gene: TRBV10-3; CDR3aa: CAISGGEGEKLFF
j_gene: TRBJ2-1; len: 14; v_gene: TRBV11-2; CDR3aa: CASSLGPSYNEQFF
j_gene: TRBJ2-3; len: 13; v_gene: TRBV19; CDR3aa: CASSSGGTDTQYF
j_gene: TRBJ1-2; len: 12; v_gene: TRBV19; CDR3aa: CASSPANYGYTF
j_gene: TRBJ2-3; len: 15; v_gene: TRBV9; CDR3aa: CASSASPRDSDTQYF
j_gene: TRBJ2-6; len: 13; v_gene: TRBV24-1; CDR3aa: CATGRSGANVLTF
j_gene: TRBJ2-1; len: 14; v_gene: TRBV5-1; CDR3aa: CASSGGQGFNEQFF
j_gene: TRBJ2-3; len: 11; v_gene: TRBV2; CDR3aa: CASGAGYTQYF
j_gene: TRBJ1-5; len: 14; v_gene: TRBV19; CDR3aa: CASATEQGPQPQHF
j_gene: TRBJ2-3; len: 18; v_gene: TRBV14; CDR3aa: CASSQEGRLAGTTDTQYF
j_gene: TRBJ2-2; len: 15; v_gene: TRBV29-1; CDR3aa: CSVAQRGSNTGELFF
j_gene: TRBJ1-5; len: 16; v_gene: TRBV6-2/TRBV6-3; CDR3aa: CASSYLGQGQGQPQHF
j_gene: TRBJ1-1; len: 13; v_gene: TRBV20-1; CDR3aa: CSASLDSITEAFF
j_gene: TRBJ1-3; len: 15; v_gene: TRBV6-5; CDR3aa: CASSLSDSSGNTIYF
j_gene: TRBJ2-3; len: 14; v_gene: TRBV5-1; CDR3aa: CASSLLRQGDPEYF
j_gene: TRBJ1-6; len: 15; v_gene: TRBV14; CDR3aa: CASSPTTRGWSPLHF
j_gene: TRBJ2-5; len: 17; v_gene: TRBV24-1; CDR3aa: CATSDWGGASGQETQYF
j_gene: TRBJ2-3; len: 16; v_gene: TRBV5-4; CDR3aa: CASSFVSRTSTDTQYF
j_gene: TRBJ2-5; len: 16; v_gene: TRBV6-2/TRBV6-3; CDR3aa: CASSTLGTGLQETQYF
j_gene: TRBJ1-1; len: 15; v_gene: TRBV30; CDR3aa: CAWSVLGQMNTEAFF
j_gene: TRBJ2-3; len: 14; v_gene: TRBV5-1; CDR3aa: CASSLDSKEDTQYF
j_gene: TRBJ2-7; len: 15; v_gene: TRBV28; CDR3aa: CASTSPGESSYEQYF
j_gene: TRBJ1-2; len: 13; v_gene: TRBV12-3/TRBV12-4; CDR3aa: CASSRTGRYGYTF
j_gene: TRBJ2-3; len: 15; v_gene: TRBV5-1; CDR3aa: CASSVSSGGTDTQYF
j_gene: TRBJ2-7; len: 14; v_gene: TRBV11-2; CDR3aa: CASSWGLAEYEQYF
j_gene: TRBJ2-7; len: 13; v_gene: TRBV6-5; CDR3aa: CASSPNWRREQYF